These 26 T cell receptor beta chains came from one sample sequenced in a study of CD8 T cells in ankylosing spondylitis (TCRdb year 2017). What the work shows at the level of the full study, not this receptor alone: Blood from ankylosing spondylitis patients appeared to be characterized by a TCR beta motif composed of under 10 highly homologous amino acid variants.

Library construction relied on 5' RACE. Sequencing used an Illumina HiSeq 2500. TCRdb reprocessed the public reads (quality trimming at Q25 with fastp, clone calling with MiXCR) and kept in-frame beta chains. Under each unique CDR3 protein, matching rows form one entry showing the most common genes and DNA. Here the sample has 750,000 to 850,000 distinct CDR3 sequences; about 12% occur a single time. About 0.5% of the sample belongs to the ten largest clones. Their antigen targets remain unknown. Sequenced material: blood, either unsorted or a sorted T cell fraction (not recorded which). The origin of the receptors is a male donor with ankylosing spondylitis.

This clonotype was seen ten or more times. The CDR3 region has the DNA TGCAGTGCTTTCCAGGGCGGGGGGCAGCCCCAGCATTTT. Its translation is CSAFQGGGQPQHF. J is TRBJ1-5 and V is TRBV20-1, with D possibly matching TRBD1 (5 bases). From germline, CDR1 is DFQATT and CDR2 SNEGSKA (reference sequence). Trimming pared 5 bases from V and 7 bases from J, leaving 15 bases between. This CDR3 contains 13 residues.

The rearrangement uses TRBV7-2 and TRBJ2-3; 10 bases agree with TRBD2. Per germline, CDR1 SGHTA and CDR2 FQGNSA. Unmatched junction bases numbered 5, after V lost 4 bases and J lost 4 bases. The CDR3 is 15 amino acids. CDR3 residues: CASSYLAGVPDTQYF. The DNA for the CDR3 is TGTGCCAGCAGCTACCTAGCGGGAGTGCCAGATACGCAGTATTTT.

This clonotype was detected ten times or more. CDR3 sequence: CSARKTYSNQPQHF. CDR3 bases: TGCAGTGCTAGAAAGACGTATAGCAATCAGCCCCAGCATTTT. The gene calls are TRBV20-1 and TRBJ1-5; D call uncertain. V was pared by 2 bases and J by 0 bases, with 8 bases between. In germline, CDR1 is DFQATT, CDR2 SNEGSKA (reference sequence). The CDR3 has 14 amino acids.

This clonotype was picked up many times. V and J are TRBV7-3 and TRBJ2-3; 7 bases map to TRBD2. CDR1 and CDR2 (germline): SGHTA, FQGTGA. The V and J ends lost 1 base and 6 bases, in that order; junction bases with no gene match: 7. The CDR3 runs 15 residues. CDR3: CASSLMLAARDTQYF. The CDR3 DNA reads TGTGCCAGCAGCTTAATGCTAGCGGCTCGGGATACGCAGTATTTT.

This clonotype was detected a few times. The V and J genes are TRBV15 and TRBJ2-1, with 7 bases lining up with TRBD1. The germline gives CDR1 LNHNV, CDR2 YYDKDF (reference sequence). V was pared by 5 bases and J by 5 bases, with 9 bases of the junction left unmatched. This CDR3 has 15 residues. The CDR3 bases are TGTGCCACCAGCGTTACCGGGACAGTAAACAATGAGCAGTTCTTC. Translating gives CATSVTGTVNNEQFF.

Many counts were recorded for this clonotype. The rearrangement joins TRBV20-1 to TRBJ1-5; 7 bases map to TRBD1. Germline loops: CDR1 DFQATT, CDR2 SNEGSKA (reference sequence). Trimming cost V 1 base and J 7 bases; bases outside gene matches: 4. This CDR3 contains 13 residues. CDR3: CSARGTGDQPQHF. CDR3 DNA: TGCAGTGCTAGAGGGACAGGAGACCAGCCCCAGCATTTT.

A few counts support this clonotype. The chain joins TRBV7-9 to TRBJ1-2; D is ambiguous. V gave up 3 bases and J gave up 2 bases, with 13 bases separating them. CDR1 and CDR2 (germline): SEHNR, FQNEAQ (reference sequence). CDR3 length equals 15 residues. Here the CDR3 reads CASSFNSAGNYGYTF. The CDR3 coding sequence is TGTGCCAGCAGCTTTAATTCTGCAGGCAACTATGGCTACACCTTC.

In this sample, this clonotype turned up a few times. The chain couples TRBV20-1 to TRBJ2-7, with D possibly being TRBD2 (5 bases). The CDR3 contains 14 residues. With 6 bases removed from V and 2 bases from J, the gap between germline ends came to 17 bases. Looked up from germline, CDR1 is DFQATT and CDR2 is SNEGSKA (reference sequence). The CDR3 loop is CSASYGGLAYEQYF. The DNA for the CDR3 is TGCAGTGCCTCGTATGGCGGGCTCGCCTACGAGCAGTACTTC.

This clonotype occurred a few times. The chain combines TRBV24-1 with TRBJ1-5, with D tentatively TRBD1 (5 bases). V gave up 2 bases and J gave up 5 bases, with 9 bases separating them. CDR1 is KGHDR and CDR2 is SFDVKD in the germline V gene. There are 14 residues in the CDR3. The chain's CDR3 is CATSDSIGDQPQHF. The CDR3 bases are TGTGCCACCAGTGATTCTATAGGGGATCAGCCCCAGCATTTT.

The chain combines TRBV3-1 with TRBJ1-4, with a weak D call TRBD1 (5 bases). V was pared by 4 bases and J by 7 bases, with 10 bases between. In germline, CDR1 is LGHDT, CDR2 YNNKEL (reference sequence). The CDR3 totals 13 residues. This CDR3 reads CASSLRESEKLFF. The DNA for the CDR3 is TGTGCCAGCAGCCTCAGGGAGTCTGAAAAACTGTTTTTT.

The chain employs TRBV20-1 and TRBJ2-1, with 9 bases fitting TRBD2. V lost 6 bases to trimming and J lost 12 bases; unmatched junction nucleotides: 21. The V gene's germline CDR1 is DFQATT and CDR2 SNEGSKA (reference sequence). The CDR3 length is 16 residues. The CDR3 is CSAIHRSGSKEMGQFF. In DNA form, the CDR3 reads TGCAGTGCCATACACCGTAGCGGGAGTAAGGAAATGGGGCAGTTCTTC.

This clonotype was detected a few times. The rearrangement joins TRBV5-1 to TRBJ2-7; maybe TRBD2 (5 bases). The CDR3 contains 16 residues. V lost 4 bases, J lost 2 bases, and 19 bases lay in between. CDR1 and CDR2 from the germline V gene are SGHRS and YFSETQ. The CDR3 DNA follows: TGCGCCAGCAGCATGTCGACTACCTTATTCCCCTACGAGCAGTACTTC. It translates to CASSMSTTLFPYEQYF.

There are a few counts of this clonotype. The V gene is TRBV20-1, the J gene TRBJ2-5; D remains unclear. Germline V CDR1 and CDR2: DFQATT, SNEGSKA (reference sequence). V lost 6 bases to trimming and J lost 3 bases, with 14 bases between them. This CDR3 has 13 amino acids. CDR3 bases: TGCAGTGCCCCAGGAGTGGGGAAAGAGACCCAGTACTTC. Protein: CSAPGVGKETQYF.

The V call is TRBV14, the J call TRBJ2-3; 7 nucleotides line up with TRBD1. Germline trimming cut 4 bases from V and 0 bases from J; bases unmatched to any gene: 7. The CDR3 is 16 amino acids. Germline V gene data show CDR1 as SGHDN and CDR2 as FVKESK. The CDR3 region has the DNA TGTGCCAGCAGCCGACGACAGGGCACTAGCACAGATACGCAGTATTTT. It translates to CASSRRQGTSTDTQYF.

The rearrangement links TRBV5-5 to TRBJ2-1; 12 bases fit TRBD2. CDR3 length: 17 residues. The germline V gene encodes CDR1 SGHKS and CDR2 YYEKEE (reference sequence). V trimming: 5 bases; J trimming: 7 bases; junction bases outside the gene matches: 13. This CDR3 reads CASSWAPLAGGGNEQFF. The CDR3 nucleotides are TGTGCCAGCAGTTGGGCCCCTCTAGCGGGGGGGGGAAATGAGCAGTTCTTC.

The chain employs TRBV6-1 and TRBJ2-2, with 7 positions matching TRBD2. CDR1 MNHNS and CDR2 SASEGT come from the germline V gene. This CDR3 has 15 amino acids. J lost 5 bases, V lost 6 bases, and 9 bases had no gene match. The CDR3 spells CASRRWGGSTGELFF. For the CDR3, the DNA is TGTGCCAGCAGGCGGTGGGGGGGGAGTACCGGGGAGCTGTTTTTT.

This clonotype was recorded a few times. The rearrangement joins TRBV19 to TRBJ2-6; a weak D match, TRBD2 (5 bases). The ends were cut back, 3 bases at V and 0 bases at J, with 12 bases in the middle. This CDR3 is 17 amino acids long. The germline CDR1 and CDR2 sequences are LNHDA and SQIVND (reference sequence). The CDR3 is CASSMREMSSGANVLTF. The CDR3 DNA follows: TGTGCCAGTAGTATGAGGGAGATGAGCTCTGGGGCCAACGTCCTGACTTTC.

V gene TRBV24-1 combines with J gene TRBJ1-1; no definite D call. The CDR3 is made up of 12 amino acids. Trimming removed 7 bases from V and 3 bases from J, with 8 bases in between. Germline CDR1 is KGHDR and CDR2 is SFDVKD. The CDR3 reads CATRAEDTEAFF. Written as DNA, the CDR3 is TGTGCCACCAGGGCAGAGGACACTGAAGCTTTCTTT.

This chain uses TRBV4-2 with TRBJ1-1; 9 nucleotides match TRBD1. The germline V gene encodes CDR1 LGHNA and CDR2 YNFKEQ. V dropped 0 bases and J dropped 8; count of bases not matched to a gene: 7. The CDR3 totals 15 residues. This CDR3 reads CASSQDTGGTEEAFF. The CDR3 DNA is TGTGCCAGCAGCCAAGACACAGGGGGCACGGAGGAAGCTTTCTTT.

V is TRBV5-1 and J is TRBJ2-7, with 9 bases identical to TRBD1. The CDR3 is 16 amino acids. CDR1 SGHRS and CDR2 YFSETQ come from the germline V gene. The trim removed 0 bases at V and 4 bases at J, leaving 8 bases unmatched. Written as DNA, the CDR3 is TGCGCCAGCAGCTTGGCGATTTCGGGACAGGGATACGAGCAGTACTTC. It codes for CASSLAISGQGYEQYF.

This clonotype appeared a few times. The chain combines TRBV5-1 with TRBJ2-2; D is perhaps TRBD1 (6 bases). Germline values: CDR1 SGHRS, CDR2 YFSETQ. This CDR3 has 14 amino acids. Trimming pared 4 bases from V and 6 bases from J, leaving 13 bases between. The CDR3 here is CASSTGTSAGELFF. The CDR3 DNA follows: TGCGCCAGCAGCACAGGGACCTCTGCCGGGGAGCTGTTTTTT.

The chain has TRBV7-8 and TRBJ2-3, with D unresolved. Germline CDR1 SGHVS, CDR2 FQNEAQ. The V gene lost 5 bases and the J gene lost 0 bases, with 18 bases spanning the gap. The CDR3 sequence is 17 residues long. CDR3 coding DNA: TGTGCCAGCAGCGTCAATACCGGGCTCACTAGCACAGATACGCAGTATTTT. It codes for CASSVNTGLTSTDTQYF.

To note about this clonotype: A much more abundant neighbour one base away suggests this may be a read error. V is TRBV29-1 and J is TRBJ1-6; 8 bases are shared with TRBD1. After removal of 5 bases from V and 10 bases from J, the junction contained 7 bases not matched to a gene. This CDR3 comprises 13 residues. Germline CDR1 is SQVTM and CDR2 is ANQGSEA. In DNA form, the CDR3 reads TGCAGCGTTTCGGACAGGGAGAAATCACCCCTCCACTTT. Translation gives CSVSDREKSPLHF.

This clonotype was seen ten or more times. The chain combines TRBV12-3 or TRBV12-4 with TRBJ2-7; 7 nucleotides align to TRBD2. This CDR3 has 15 residues. With 3 bases clipped from V and 3 bases from J, the junction kept 8 bases outside the gene matches. The CDR3 loop is CASSFGGSQVYEQYF. The CDR3 nucleotides read TGTGCCAGCAGTTTCGGCGGGAGTCAGGTCTACGAGCAGTACTTC.

CDR3 residues: CSVGGVPLYEQYF. CDR3 nucleotide sequence: TGCAGCGTTGGTGGGGTACCCCTCTACGAGCAGTACTTC. The V gene is TRBV29-1, the J gene TRBJ2-7; D unclear. CDR3 length equals 13 residues. Trimming pared 4 bases from V and 3 bases from J, leaving 13 bases between. Looked up from germline, CDR1 is SQVTM and CDR2 is ANQGSEA.

The CDR3 nucleotides read TGTGCCAGCTCACTCGTACAGGGTGCTGGGGCCAACGTCCTGACTTTC. Its translation: CASSLVQGAGANVLTF. The rearrangement links TRBV18 to TRBJ2-6, with TRBD1 as a possible D gene (6 bases). The CDR3 is 16 amino acids. Germline-derived CDR1 and CDR2 are KGHSH and LQKENI. V gave up 4 bases and J gave up 2 bases, with 12 bases separating them.